This TCR beta chain was recorded in a study of cytomegalovirus exposure and HLA in healthy donors listed by TCRdb under 2017. About the study as a whole: In an earlier analysis of approximately 500 of the donors, 250 to 350 Gb of sequence data and just under 120 million unique TCR beta sequences from 180 million or so T cells were reported. In an earlier analysis of roughly 580 of the donors, high-throughput TCR beta sequencing was used to judge whether each TCR beta V gene segment behaved as functional or pseudogenic. About 280 gigabases of sequencing data and around 88 million unique TCR sequences made up an early release that covered around 640 HLA-typed donors. In the later analysis, no new phenotypic data were used to find candidate immune exposures; instead, reliance was placed on TCR beta sequences and their occurrence across donors. A later analysis re-analyzed previously published TCR beta repertoires from about 730 donors and added high-resolution HLA genotyping to study TCR occurrence patterns. The study profiled the T cell repertoires of some 610 subjects by immunosequencing and related them to cytomegalovirus serostatus. All discovery cohort repertoires had been generated on a single sequencing platform. Genome-wide SNP genotypes for about 65% of the 666 donors were used in a later genetic analysis, which treated that subset as a discovery cohort. Donor age, sex, ethnicity and CMV serostatus were collected together with the repertoire data. Among the roughly 400 genotyped donors, around 81% belonged to the genetic ancestry cluster associated with self-reported Caucasian donors. A separate validation cohort of over a hundred different subjects was used in addition to the approximately 700-subject first cohort. The study aimed to test whether signatures of past pathogen exposure could be identified by cataloging public T cell receptors. Because of strong linkage in the cohort, four to six DR-DQ haplotypes were treated as single units for association and clustering. Both class I and class II loci were covered by HLA typing, at four-digit resolution. On average, around 240,000 unique TCR beta nucleotide sequences were sequenced per donor among a few hundred genotyped donors of the cohort, with roughly 18% of those sequences being non-productive. High-throughput TCR immunosequencing, statistical association of individual TCRs with disease status, and machine learning were combined to predict cytomegalovirus infection status. The number of donors typed differed by locus, with 629-630 for A, B, C, DRB1 and DQB1, roughly 520 for DQA1, 600 to 610 for DPA1, and roughly 450 for DPB1.

In the case of this clone: Its antigen target is currently unknown. Base quality data are lacking; no much larger clone is found one base away.

To prepare the library, the immunoSEQ multiplex PCR assay was applied. For the multiplex PCR, a mixture combining 60 forward primers for TCR Vbeta segments and 13 reverse primers for TCR Jbeta segments was used. The CDR3 region of rearranged TCR beta genes was amplified from genomic DNA by a multiplex PCR assay. The Illumina HiSeq System was used to sequence the amplified TCR beta libraries as 87-base-pair reads. In the source study's methods: Across the 670 or so repertoires, a later analysis counted 78 million or so unique TCR beta chains, roughly 11 million of which were shared by at least two donors. Raw reads were error-corrected and collapsed into unique sequences by a nearest-neighbor algorithm in which closely related sequences were merged to remove PCR and sequencing errors. Alignment of CDR3 sequences to IMGT reference sequences was used to assign V, D and J gene segments. Each retained sequence needed at least a six-nucleotide match to both a V gene segment and a J gene segment. A rearrangement counted as productive if the CDR3 had no stop codons and remained in frame with V and J, and every other rearrangement counted as non-productive. CDR3 was defined by IMGT convention, running from the second conserved V-encoded cysteine to the conserved J-encoded phenylalanine. The earlier analysis of 500 to 650 of the donors excluded any sequence lacking an unambiguous match to a single V gene segment. In an earlier analysis of approximately 560 of the donors, a V segment was called functional when productive rearrangements were above 56.7%, and segregating when the standard deviation between donors exceeded 5%. To diagnose cytomegalovirus status from the catalog of TCR beta chain sequences, a statistical classification framework was built. In a later analysis, TCR nucleotide sequences were compared against IMGT/GENE-DB human TR gene sequences so that V and J genes could be assigned. Using the TCRdist pipeline, a later analysis assigned CDR3 sequences along with most-parsimonious VDJ recombination scenarios. In a later analysis, each TCR beta chain was defined by its CDR3 amino acid sequence together with its V-gene family, and reads lacking a unique V-gene family were excluded. A later analysis removed 450 to 600 highly shared, low-generation-probability nucleotide sequences to deal with suspected cross-contamination and a sequencing artifact. In a later analysis, a clonal expansion index for each public chain was calculated from normalized within-repertoire ranks of inferred template counts. A later analysis computed generation probabilities with a VDJ recombination model fitted to out-of-frame rearrangements, and checked the results against IGoR. In a later analysis, hypergeometric tests were used to score TCR-TCR, TCR-HLA and TCR-CMV co-occurrence, with a repertoire-size bias correction applied to TCR pairs. A later analysis estimated false discovery rates by permuting HLA or CMV assignments 20 times. In a later analysis, co-occurring TCRs were grouped using DBSCAN, and TCRdist sequence similarity was added for clustering within HLA-allele-positive subsets. Repertoires with fewer than 30,000 or more than 120,000 public chains were left out of co-occurrence clustering, as were about 5 repertoires with anomalous nucleotide sharing. TCRdb took this table from immuneACCESS and kept in-frame rearrangements with V and J called. Such tables lack part of the clones; where checked against another copy, unresolved V genes explain under half of the gap, and the rest is unexplained. V, J and clone size are taken as reported in that table, and D and trimming were inferred from the DNA itself. In all, the sample holds 85,000 to 95,000 clones, and 6.5% to 8% of those were seen once. In total, the top ten clones hold about 2% of the sample.

The cohort comprised more than 550 healthy bone marrow donors. All cohort members were sampled while nominally healthy, although unrecorded immune exposures were likely present. The donor was CMV seronegative and belonged to the group of 350 to 400 seronegative cohort members. Every donor gave a peripheral blood sample, and the peripheral blood mononuclear cells from that sample were used for TCR beta sequencing. The Qiagen DNeasy Blood Extraction Kit was used to extract genomic DNA from the blood cell samples. Here is what the overall study found, with its caveats: Linkage disequilibrium might explain the correlated functional status among segregating V segments, but an unknown experimental factor could not be excluded. The 87-base-pair reads could not distinguish some IMGT-functional V segments, including TRBV6-2 and TRBV6-3, so those segments were excluded. Because some donors lacked HLA typing at each locus, the association tests relied only on the typed subset. Sequencing depth was assumed to be roughly uniform across donors in the presence/absence analyses, though that assumption may not hold. The classifier was reported to diagnose cytomegalovirus status with high specificity and sensitivity in both the original and validation cohorts. When HLA alleles, especially DR and DQ, strongly co-occurred, TCR associations were difficult to assign to individual alleles. This cohort had only TCR beta chains sequenced, and the lack of alpha or paired-chain data limited which features could be detected. In a later analysis, most CMV-associated TCR beta chains were found to appear HLA-restricted, with HLA associations seemingly driven largely by CMV exposure. A later analysis found that HLA-associated TCR beta chains were more clonally expanded and had lower generation probabilities than equally common non-associated chains. V-gene and J-gene trimming of TCR beta chains was associated with a missense DCLRE1C variant in a later genetic analysis, and the association was replicated in an independent cohort. Three of the identified cytomegalovirus-associated TCR beta chains were confirmed in vitro to be specific for cytomegalovirus antigens. Most TCR sequences were observed very rarely across donors, whereas some public TCRs were present in many individuals. Several of the top co-occurrence clusters appeared to be linked to parvovirus B19, influenza, CMV and Epstein-Barr virus, according to a later analysis. CMV serostatus was the only immune exposure information available for the cohort. According to a later genetic analysis, donors in an Asian-associated ancestry cluster had fewer N-insertions in productive TCRs than the approximately 670-donor mean. The study listed 164 TCR beta chains as associated with cytomegalovirus. Specific HLA alleles were associated with more than 15,000 TCR beta sequences at a false discovery rate of 0.05 in a later analysis. The earlier analysis of 587 of the donors excluded roughly 17 rarely observed V segments, including chromosome 9 orphons, because counts were too low. A further reported finding was that TCR beta sequences accurately predicted the HLA-A and HLA-B alleles for most subjects in the first cohort. In an earlier analysis of some 500 of the donors, most TCR beta V segments appeared in productive rearrangements about 90% or about 30% of the time, broadly matching IMGT annotations. According to a later analysis, TCR association rates differed among HLA loci, with DRB1 alleles showing the most associated TCRs and HLA-C alleles showing the fewest. According to the authors, the approach could potentially be generalized to other disease states and immunological phenotypes. A cluster of highly shared sequence variants was judged likely to be a technical artifact of the sequencing pipeline.

Trimming costs V 9 bases and J 11 bases, and their ends lie 11 bases apart. The CDR3 starts with the cysteine, ends with the phenylalanine, and has 10 residues. Only the CDR3 DNA is retained, 30 bases long and in frame from the first base. According to the germline V gene, CDR1 reads MRHNA and CDR2 reads SNTAGT. The sequence came from a man between 50 and 59 years old in good health and CMV-seronegative. The sequenced sample consisted of PBMCs. The sequence is built from TRBV6-4 and TRBJ1-5, with the D segment identity uncertain. The nucleotide sequence reads TGTGCCAGGATTCGGGAGGCCCAGCATTTT. Its protein is CARIREAQHF.